What follows are 14 T cell receptor beta chains derived from one specimen sequenced in a study of blood T cell repertoires in COVID-19. The method was immunoSEQ multiplex PCR; TCRdb's version includes in-frame clones alone and lacks a portion of them. The repertoire includes tens of thousands of clones, around 90% of them detected once, and around 0.34% sits in the top ten. Input material: peripheral blood. These receptors all come from a man aged 45 to 65 with COVID-19, enrolled during active disease.

The rearrangement links TRBV2 to TRBJ1-5, with D tentatively TRBD1 (5 bases). Trimming cost V 7 bases and J 10 bases, with 11 bases left between them. From germline, CDR1 is SNHLY and CDR2 FYNNEI. CDR3 size: 11 residues. CDR3 nucleotide sequence: TGTGCCAGCAATGTGGGGGGTCCCCAGCATTTT. It is translated as CASNVGGPQHF.

The rearrangement links TRBV14 to TRBJ2-5; 8 bases agree with TRBD1. The germline V gene has CDR1 SGHDN and CDR2 FVKESK. After removal of 4 bases from V and 1 base from J, the junction contained 8 bases not matched to a gene. CDR3 length: 16 amino acids. The CDR3, as DNA: TGTGCCAGCAGCCCCGGGACAGGTGGTTTCCAAGAGACCCAGTACTTC. Its translation is CASSPGTGGFQETQYF.

This chain links TRBV6-1 with TRBJ1-2; TRBD1 matches at 7 bases. Germline V CDR1 and CDR2: MNHNS, SASEGT. This CDR3 spans 15 amino acids. The trim removed 1 base at V and 5 bases at J, leaving 7 bases unmatched. CDR3 in amino acids: CASSEGAGGWYGYTF. Written as DNA, the CDR3 is TGTGCCAGCAGTGAAGGGGCAGGGGGGTGGTATGGCTACACCTTC.

The V gene is TRBV4-1, the J gene TRBJ1-6; no clear D gene. Between the trimmed V and J ends, which lost 1 base and 7 bases, there was a span of 8 bases. The germline gives CDR1 MGHRA, CDR2 YSYEKL. This CDR3 has 14 amino acids. CDR3 region: CASSQAVANSPLHF. In DNA form, the CDR3 reads TGCGCCAGCAGCCAAGCAGTAGCCAATTCACCCCTCCACTTT.

This clone has just one count. V is TRBV11-1 and J is TRBJ1-4; 11 nucleotides match TRBD1. CDR3 length: 14 amino acids. Germline CDR1 reads SGHAT; CDR2 reads FQDESV (reference sequence). V trimming: 3 bases; J trimming: 7 bases; junction bases outside the gene matches: 1. The CDR3 DNA is TGTGCCAGCAGCTTCGGACAGGGGGCTGAAAAACTGTTTTTT. It translates to CASSFGQGAEKLFF.

This clone is a singleton in its sample. The rearrangement uses TRBV6-6 and TRBJ1-4; possible D gene TRBD1, 6 bases. V shed 5 bases and J shed 5 bases, with 9 bases lying between them. This CDR3 is built from 13 residues. Germline V gives CDR1 MNHNY, CDR2 SVGAGI (reference sequence). The CDR3 loop is CASSTQGNEKLFF. DNA of the CDR3: TGTGCCAGCAGTACACAGGGAAATGAAAAACTGTTTTTT.

CDR3 coding DNA: TGTGCCAGTAGTACTAACAGCTACACCGGGGAGCTGTTTTTT. Its translation is CASSTNSYTGELFF. The gene calls are TRBV19 and TRBJ2-2; the D is unclear. The V and J ends lost 4 bases and 3 bases respectively, with 9 bases between them. Germline V CDR1 and CDR2: LNHDA, SQIVND (reference sequence). The CDR3 covers 14 residues.

The chain joins TRBV28 to TRBJ1-5; 9 bases fit TRBD1. The CDR3 covers 16 residues. V shed 4 bases and J 13 bases; nucleotides not matched to a gene: 17. Per germline, CDR1 MDHEN and CDR2 SYDVKM. CDR3: CASSWGIGTGIRRQHF. DNA for the CDR3: TGTGCCAGCAGTTGGGGGATCGGGACAGGGATCCGAAGACAGCATTTT.

This clone was observed once. This sequence joins TRBV3-1 (or the pseudogene TRBV3-2) and TRBJ1-2, with TRBD1 identical over 9 bases. This CDR3 spans 14 amino acids. V lost 4 bases, J lost 8 bases, and 8 bases stayed unmatched. Germline V gene data show CDR1 as LGHDT and CDR2 as YNNKEL (reference sequence). The CDR3: CASSLRTGELGYTF. The CDR3 DNA reads as TGTGCCAGCAGCCTAAGGACAGGGGAATTGGGCTACACCTTC.

V is TRBV5-4 and J is TRBJ1-5; tentative D call: TRBD1 (6 bases). CDR1 and CDR2 (germline): SGHNT, YYREEE (reference sequence). The V and J ends lost 3 bases and 2 bases respectively, with 9 bases between them. The CDR3 is made up of 14 amino acids. This CDR3 reads CASSSQGGNQPQHF. For the CDR3, the DNA is TGTGCCAGCAGCTCACAGGGTGGCAATCAGCCCCAGCATTTT.

V and J are TRBV27 and TRBJ1-2, with a possible D match to TRBD1 (5 bases). Germline CDR1 and CDR2: MNHEY and SMNVEV (reference sequence). V was pared by 5 bases and J by 3 bases, with 10 bases between. The CDR3 covers 13 residues. The CDR3 nucleotides read TGTGCCAGCAGTGCAAGACAGTACTATGGCTACACCTTC. This codes for CASSARQYYGYTF.

J is TRBJ2-4 and V is TRBV19; 7 bases line up with TRBD2. Germline V gene lookup returns CDR1 LNHDA and CDR2 SQIVND (reference sequence). The junction had 11 bases not matched to a gene; V was cut back by 6 bases and J by 0 bases. The CDR3 is made up of 17 amino acids. The CDR3 DNA reads TGTGCCAGTAGCCTCCGCGGGGAGGGACTAGCCAAAAACATTCAGTACTTC. Its protein is CASSLRGEGLAKNIQYF.

The chain uses TRBV6-6 and TRBJ1-2; TRBD1 is a possible D gene (6 bases). Germline loops: CDR1 MNHNY, CDR2 SVGAGI (reference sequence). V was trimmed by 4 bases and J by 4 bases, leaving 19 bases between them. The CDR3 loop spans 16 amino acids. The DNA of the CDR3 is TGTGCCAGCAGTTTTGAAGGGGGGGCTGCTGTCTATGGCTACACCTTC. Translating it yields CASSFEGGAAVYGYTF.

The rearrangement uses TRBV7-9 and TRBJ2-7; D perhaps matches TRBD1 (6 bases). The ends were cut back, 4 bases at V and 2 bases at J, with 15 bases in the middle. This CDR3 region has 15 residues. In germline, CDR1 is SEHNR, CDR2 FQNEAQ (reference sequence). This chain's CDR3 is CASSWDFGQTYEQYF. The CDR3 region has the DNA TGTGCCAGCAGCTGGGATTTTGGACAGACCTACGAGCAGTACTTC.